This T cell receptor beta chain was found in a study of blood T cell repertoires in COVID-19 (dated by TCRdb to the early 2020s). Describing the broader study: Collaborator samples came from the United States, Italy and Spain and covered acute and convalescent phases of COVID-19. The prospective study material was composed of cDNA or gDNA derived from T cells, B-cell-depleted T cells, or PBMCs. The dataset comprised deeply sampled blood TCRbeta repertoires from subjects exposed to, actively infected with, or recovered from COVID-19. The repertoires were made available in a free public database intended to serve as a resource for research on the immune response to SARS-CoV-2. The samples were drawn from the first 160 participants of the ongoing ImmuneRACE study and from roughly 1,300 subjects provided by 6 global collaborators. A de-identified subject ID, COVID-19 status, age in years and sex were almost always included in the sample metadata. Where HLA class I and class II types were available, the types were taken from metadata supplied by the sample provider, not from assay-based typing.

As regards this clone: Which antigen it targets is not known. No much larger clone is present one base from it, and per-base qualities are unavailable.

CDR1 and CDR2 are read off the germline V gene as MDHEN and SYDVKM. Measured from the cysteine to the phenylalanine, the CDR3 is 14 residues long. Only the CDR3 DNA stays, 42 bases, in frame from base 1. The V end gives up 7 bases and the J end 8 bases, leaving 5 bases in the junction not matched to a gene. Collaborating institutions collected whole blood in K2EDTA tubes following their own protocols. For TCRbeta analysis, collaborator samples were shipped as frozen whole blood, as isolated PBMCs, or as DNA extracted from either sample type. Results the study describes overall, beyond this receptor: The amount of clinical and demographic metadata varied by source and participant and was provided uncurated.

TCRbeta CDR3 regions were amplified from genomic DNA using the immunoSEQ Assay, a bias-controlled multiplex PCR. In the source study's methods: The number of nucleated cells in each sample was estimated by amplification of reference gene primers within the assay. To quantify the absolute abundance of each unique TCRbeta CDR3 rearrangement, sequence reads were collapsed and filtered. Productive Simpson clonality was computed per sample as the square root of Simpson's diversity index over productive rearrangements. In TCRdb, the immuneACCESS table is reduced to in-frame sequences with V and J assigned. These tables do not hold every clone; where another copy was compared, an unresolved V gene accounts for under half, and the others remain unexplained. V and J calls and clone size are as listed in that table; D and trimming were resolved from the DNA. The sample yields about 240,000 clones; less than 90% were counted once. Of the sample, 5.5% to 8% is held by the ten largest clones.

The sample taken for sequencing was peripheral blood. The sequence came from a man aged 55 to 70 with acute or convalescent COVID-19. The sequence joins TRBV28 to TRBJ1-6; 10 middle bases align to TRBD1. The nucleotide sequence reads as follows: TGTGCCAGCAAACCGGGACAGGGGTATTCACCCCTCCACTTT. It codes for CASKPGQGYSPLHF.